Included here is one T cell receptor (beta chain) sequence, with context. Authors' analysis steps: Amplification from reference gene primers served as the basis for estimated nucleated cell counts. TCRdb's table, derived via immunoSEQ multiplex PCR, lists solely in-frame clones and lacks some. V, J and clone size were drawn from that table, and D and trimming were deduced from the DNA. The table shows 240,000 or so clones, with around 90% occurring only once. The germline gives CDR1 LGHDT, CDR2 YNNKEL (reference sequence). V was shortened by 3 bases and J by 5 bases, with 10 bases between the two germline ends. The CDR3 runs to 14 residues. This sample stems from a study of blood T cell repertoires in COVID-19. Study-level information: The study drew acute and convalescent COVID-19 samples from the United States, Italy and Spain. Sample material is recorded as cDNA or gDNA derived from T cells, B-cell-depleted T cells, or PBMCs.

The chain combines TRBV3-1 (or the pseudogene TRBV3-2) with TRBJ2-2; D is uncertain. The sequence was obtained from a man aged 60-69 years who had recovered from COVID-19. The sample taken for sequencing was peripheral blood. CDR3 amino acids: CASSQAETTGELFF. CDR3 DNA sequence: TGTGCCAGCAGCCAGGCTGAGACTACCGGGGAGCTGTTTTTT.